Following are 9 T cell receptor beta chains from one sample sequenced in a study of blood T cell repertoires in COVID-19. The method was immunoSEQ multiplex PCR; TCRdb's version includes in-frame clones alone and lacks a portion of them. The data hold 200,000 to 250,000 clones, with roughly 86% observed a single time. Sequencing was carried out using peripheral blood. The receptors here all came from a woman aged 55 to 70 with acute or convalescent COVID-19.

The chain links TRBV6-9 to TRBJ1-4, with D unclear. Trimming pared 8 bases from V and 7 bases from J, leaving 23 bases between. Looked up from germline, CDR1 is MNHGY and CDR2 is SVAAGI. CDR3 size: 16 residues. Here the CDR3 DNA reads TGTGCCAGCCAAGAAGGGAGTTGGCCTCGAAGTGAAAAACTGTTTTTT. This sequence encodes CASQEGSWPRSEKLFF.

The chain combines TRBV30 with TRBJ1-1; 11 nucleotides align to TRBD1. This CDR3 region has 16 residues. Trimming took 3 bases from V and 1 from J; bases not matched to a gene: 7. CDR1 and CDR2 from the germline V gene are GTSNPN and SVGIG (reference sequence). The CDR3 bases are TGTGCCTGGAGCCCGGGACAGGGGGTAGGGAACACTGAAGCTTTCTTT. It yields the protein CAWSPGQGVGNTEAFF.

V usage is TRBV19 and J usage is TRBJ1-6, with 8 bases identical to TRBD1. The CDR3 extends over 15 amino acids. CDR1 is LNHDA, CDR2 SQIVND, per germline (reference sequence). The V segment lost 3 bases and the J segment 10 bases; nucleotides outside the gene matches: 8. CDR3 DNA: TGTGCCAGTAGTATTCTCGGGACAGGCGAATCACCCCTCCACTTT. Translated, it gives CASSILGTGESPLHF.

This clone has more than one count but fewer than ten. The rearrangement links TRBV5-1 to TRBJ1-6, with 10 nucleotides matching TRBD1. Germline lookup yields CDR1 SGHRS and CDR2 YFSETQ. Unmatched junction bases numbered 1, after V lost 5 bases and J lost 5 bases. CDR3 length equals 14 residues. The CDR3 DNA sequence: TGCGCCAGCAGGACAGGGGGCGATAATTCACCCCTCCACTTT. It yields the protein CASRTGGDNSPLHF.

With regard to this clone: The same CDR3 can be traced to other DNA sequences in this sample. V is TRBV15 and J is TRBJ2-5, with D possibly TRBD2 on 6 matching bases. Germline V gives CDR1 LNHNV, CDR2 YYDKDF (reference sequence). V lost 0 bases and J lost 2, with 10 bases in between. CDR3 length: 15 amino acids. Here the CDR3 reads CATSRDPGGQETQYF. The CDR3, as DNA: TGTGCCACCAGCAGAGATCCTGGGGGGCAAGAGACCCAGTACTTC.

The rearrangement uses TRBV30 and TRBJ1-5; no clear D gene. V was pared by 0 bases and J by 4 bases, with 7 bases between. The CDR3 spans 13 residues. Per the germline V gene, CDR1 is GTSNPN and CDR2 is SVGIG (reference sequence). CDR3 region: CAWSVSLNQPQHF. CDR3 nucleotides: TGTGCCTGGAGTGTAAGCCTAAATCAGCCCCAGCATTTT.

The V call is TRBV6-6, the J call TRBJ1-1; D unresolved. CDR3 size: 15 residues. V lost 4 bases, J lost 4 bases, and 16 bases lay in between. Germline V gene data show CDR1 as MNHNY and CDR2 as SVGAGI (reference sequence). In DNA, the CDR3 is TGTGCCAGCAGTTCGACGAGAGGGTGGAGCACTGAAGCTTTCTTT. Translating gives CASSSTRGWSTEAFF.

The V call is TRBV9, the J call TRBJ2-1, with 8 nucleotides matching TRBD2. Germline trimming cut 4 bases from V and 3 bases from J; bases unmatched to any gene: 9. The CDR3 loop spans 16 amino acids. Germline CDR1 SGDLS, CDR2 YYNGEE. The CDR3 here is CASSPRTSTDYNEQFF. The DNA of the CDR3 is TGTGCCAGCAGCCCGAGGACTAGCACCGACTACAATGAGCAGTTCTTC.

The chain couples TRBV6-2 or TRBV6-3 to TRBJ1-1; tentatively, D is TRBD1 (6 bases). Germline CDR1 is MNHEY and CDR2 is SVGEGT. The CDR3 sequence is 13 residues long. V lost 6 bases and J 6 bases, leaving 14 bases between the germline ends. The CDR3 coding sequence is TGTGCCAGCAGCCCGGGGGCTCGGCCTGAAGCTTTCTTT. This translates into CASSPGARPEAFF.